The entry below describes one TCR beta chain. Antigen: not known. This specimen comes from a study of Graves' ophthalmopathy and Graves' hyperthyroidism. Findings and limits, study-wide: Using 13 signatures, a model distinguished ophthalmopathy from stable hyperthyroidism, reaching roughly 90% sensitivity and roughly 80% specificity.

Germline CDR1 and CDR2: DFQATT and SNEGSKA (reference sequence). V was pared by 6 bases and J by 7 bases, with 13 bases between. The CDR3 runs to 13 residues. Excluded were patients with other autoimmune diseases, uncontrolled infections, pregnancy or lactation. Researchers took RNA transcripts and amplified TCR beta CDR3 regions from them. RT-PCR with HTBI primers came first, then second-round multiplex PCR. A single record per CDR3 protein comes from TCRdb applying MiXCR to the multiplex PCR reads. The sample holds about 1.2 million distinct CDR3 sequences, 35% to 40% seen once. The V gene is TRBV20-1, the J gene TRBJ1-6, with D hard to call. The TCR comes from an adult man with Graves' hyperthyroidism. Input material: peripheral blood or thyroid tissue (not recorded which). The chain's CDR3 is CSANSLGNSPLHF. CDR3 coding DNA: TGCAGTGCAAACTCCCTAGGGAATTCACCCCTCCACTTT.